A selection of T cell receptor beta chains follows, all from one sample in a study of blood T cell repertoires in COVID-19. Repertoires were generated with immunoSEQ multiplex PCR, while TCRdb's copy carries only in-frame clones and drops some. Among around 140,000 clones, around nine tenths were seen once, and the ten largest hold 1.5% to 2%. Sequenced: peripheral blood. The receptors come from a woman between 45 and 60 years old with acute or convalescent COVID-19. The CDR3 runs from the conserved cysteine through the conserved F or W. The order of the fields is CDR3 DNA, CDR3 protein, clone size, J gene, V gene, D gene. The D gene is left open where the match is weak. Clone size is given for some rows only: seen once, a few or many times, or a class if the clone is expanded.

TGCGCCAGCAGTCGGACAGGGGCCTACAATGAGCAGTTCTTC,CASSRTGAYNEQFF,.,TRBJ2-1,TRBV10-2,TRBD1
TGTGCCAGTAGTTCTACGGCTAGCGGTGCAAATGAGCAGTTCTTC,CASSSTASGANEQFF,.,TRBJ2-1,TRBV19,TRBD2
TGTGCCAGCAGACAACAGGGATTGGGCAATCAGCCCCAGCATTTT,CASRQQGLGNQPQHF,.,TRBJ1-5,TRBV2,.
TGCAGCGTAGTAGCGGGAGCTCAAGAGACCCAGTACTTC,CSVVAGAQETQYF,.,TRBJ2-5,TRBV29-1,TRBD2
TGTGCCAGCAGGTGGGCCGGGACAGGGGGCCCCTATGGCTACACCTTC,CASRWAGTGGPYGYTF,.,TRBJ1-2,TRBV27,TRBD1
TGTGCCAGCATTCACAGGGTCTCGTACAATGAGCAGTTCTTC,CASIHRVSYNEQFF,.,TRBJ2-1,TRBV2,.
TGTGCCAGCAGTTCCTTCGGGGAGGGTGAAGCTTTCTTT,CASSSFGEGEAFF,.,TRBJ1-1,TRBV6-5,.
TGCGCCAGCAGCCAGCGAACTAGCGGCAACAATGAGCAGTTCTTC,CASSQRTSGNNEQFF,.,TRBJ2-1,TRBV5-1,TRBD2
TGTGCCAGCAGTGAAGCGGGGCCCTACGAGCAGTACTTC,CASSEAGPYEQYF,once,TRBJ2-7,TRBV6-1,.
TGTGCCAGCAGCGTCTTGACTAGCGGGAGTGGTGAGCAGTTCTTC,CASSVLTSGSGEQFF,.,TRBJ2-1,TRBV9,TRBD2
TGTGCCAGCGCTGCGGGGGGTAACTACGAGCAGTACTTC,CASAAGGNYEQYF,.,TRBJ2-7,TRBV18,TRBD2
TGTGCCAGCAGCGGGGGGACATCACCATCCTACGAGCAGTACTTC,CASSGGTSPSYEQYF,.,TRBJ2-7,TRBV9,.
TGTGCCAGCAGCTTGGGGGCATACGATGAGCAGTTCTTC,CASSLGAYDEQFF,.,TRBJ2-1,TRBV7-6,.
TGTGCCAGCAGTTACACCCGGGTCGGCGAGCCCCAGCATTTT,CASSYTRVGEPQHF,.,TRBJ1-5,TRBV6-5,.
TGCGCCAGCAGCGAACGACAGGGCCCCTATGGCTACACCTTC,CASSERQGPYGYTF,few,TRBJ1-2,TRBV5-1,TRBD1
TGTGCCAGCAGCCAAGAGTTCGGACAGGGAGAATCACCCCTCCACTTT,CASSQEFGQGESPLHF,.,TRBJ1-6,TRBV4-2,TRBD1
TGTGCCAGCAGCTTGGGTTCAACGGGGACTGAAGCTTTCTTT,CASSLGSTGTEAFF,.,TRBJ1-1,TRBV5-4,.
TGTGCCAGCAGTTACTCCTTGGGGGCTGCTAACTATGGCTACACCTTC,CASSYSLGAANYGYTF,.,TRBJ1-2,TRBV6-5,.
TGTGCCAGTAGTATAACAGGCGCGAACTATGGCTACACCTTC,CASSITGANYGYTF,.,TRBJ1-2,TRBV19,.
TGTGCCAGCAGCGCGGGGACCAATCAGCCCCAGCATTTT,CASSAGTNQPQHF,.,TRBJ1-5,TRBV12-3/TRBV12-4,.
TGCGCCAGCAGGCGACAGGCCATTCTTCCCTACGAGCAGTACTTC,CASRRQAILPYEQYF,.,TRBJ2-7,TRBV4-1,.
TGTGCCAGCAGTGAAGAAGGTCCAGGGGACACGTTAAGTTCACCCCTCCACTTT,CASSEEGPGDTLSSPLHF,.,TRBJ1-6,TRBV6-1,.
TGTGCCAGCGGAGACAGAGACAATCAGCCCCAGCATTTT,CASGDRDNQPQHF,.,TRBJ1-5,TRBV12-3/TRBV12-4,.
TGTGCCAGCAGCCCCGGGACATTAAGTGAAAAACTGTTTTTT,CASSPGTLSEKLFF,.,TRBJ1-4,TRBV3-1/TRBV3-2,.
TGTGCCAGCTCACTCCGGGACAGCTACAATGAGCAGTTCTTC,CASSLRDSYNEQFF,once,TRBJ2-1,TRBV18,TRBD1
TGTGCCAGCAGTTTGTTAGGGGGAAACACTGAAGCTTTCTTT,CASSLLGGNTEAFF,.,TRBJ1-1,TRBV6-5,.
TGTGCCAGCAGCGTAGGGCAGGGGAGCAATCAGCCCCAGCATTTT,CASSVGQGSNQPQHF,.,TRBJ1-5,TRBV9,.
TGCGCCAGCAGTTATCTCCGTAACACTGAAGCTTTCTTT,CASSYLRNTEAFF,once,TRBJ1-1,TRBV10-2,.
TGTGCCAGCAGCCAAGATGGGCAGAGCAATCAGCCCCAGCATTTT,CASSQDGQSNQPQHF,.,TRBJ1-5,TRBV4-2,.
TGTGCCAGCTCCCCAGGGGCACAACTGAACACTGAAGCTTTCTTT,CASSPGAQLNTEAFF,.,TRBJ1-1,TRBV18,.
TGTGCCAGCAGCTCTTCGGTGGAACTGTTTTTT,CASSSSVELFF,.,TRBJ1-4,TRBV11-2,.